Listed here are 23 T cell receptor beta chains from one sample, sequenced in a study of regulatory T cells in long-lasting Graves disease. Noted time point: newly diagnosed GD, antithyroid drugs for less than 3 months. After RNA was extracted from PBMCs, the TCR library was made from it. Arm-PCR of CDR3 regions with iRepertoire HTBI primers generated TCR beta libraries. TCRdb re-called the multiplex PCR reads through MiXCR, storing one row per CDR3 protein. The sample yields about 470,000 distinct CDR3 sequences, 15% to 20% seen once. Separately, the same data were catalogued under a study of T cells in Graves' hyperthyroidism and ophthalmopathy.

The starting material was peripheral blood mononuclear cells (PBMCs), obtained at new diagnosis, from a patient treated with antithyroid drugs. These receptors were taken from a middle-aged man with Graves disease.

This clonotype was observed a few times. This chain uses TRBV2 with TRBJ2-7, with TRBD2 matching over 12 bases. The germline CDR1 and CDR2 sequences are SNHLY and FYNNEI. The CDR3 runs to 17 residues. V shed 5 bases, J shed 0 bases, and the junction held 8 bases outside the gene matches. The CDR3 sequence is CASSPLGLAGGSYEQYF. The CDR3 DNA is TGTGCCAGCAGTCCTTTGGGACTAGCGGGTGGCTCCTACGAGCAGTACTTC.

This clonotype turned up a few times. The chain uses TRBV19 and TRBJ2-1; D may be TRBD2 (5 bases). Germline CDR1 is LNHDA and CDR2 is SQIVND (reference sequence). Between the trimmed V and J ends, which lost 3 bases and 4 bases, there was a span of 10 bases. This CDR3 is 14 amino acids long. CDR3 in DNA: TGTGCCAGTAGTATCCAGCGGCAATACAATGAGCAGTTCTTC. It specifies CASSIQRQYNEQFF.

This clonotype was observed a single time. Germline and junction disagree at one end, which may indicate a read error. This chain connects TRBV7-2 to TRBJ1-6, with 9 bases lining up with TRBD1. This CDR3 spans 14 amino acids. CDR1 SGHTA and CDR2 FQGNSA come from the germline V gene. The CDR3 bases are TGTGCCGGCAGCTTTCGGGACAGGGTGTCACCCCTCCACTTT. Protein product: CAGSFRDRVSPLHF.

The chain links TRBV14 to TRBJ2-1; D is undetermined. The V gene lost 0 bases and the J gene lost 6 bases, with 9 bases spanning the gap. The CDR3 length is 14 residues. Germline V gives CDR1 SGHDN, CDR2 FVKESK. The CDR3 DNA is TGTGCCAGCAGCCAAGATCTGGTTTTCAATGAGCAGTTCTTC. Translation gives CASSQDLVFNEQFF.

Comments on this clonotype: The CDR3 does not close with the conserved phenylalanine or tryptophan, likely indicating a read error. The chain links TRBV6-1 to TRBJ2-1, with unresolved D. Germline assignment: CDR1 MNHNS and CDR2 SASEGT. With 5 bases removed from V and 10 bases from J, the gap between germline ends came to 18 bases. The CDR3 length is 14 residues. The CDR3 DNA reads TGTGCCAGCAGTCAATATCCCCACTCTCTCGAGCAGTTCTCC. It encodes CASSQYPHSLEQFS.

This clonotype has only a few counts. The chain has TRBV3-1 and TRBJ1-1, with 8 nucleotides matching TRBD1. Germline CDR1 LGHDT, CDR2 YNNKEL (reference sequence). This CDR3 comprises 15 residues. V dropped 3 bases and J dropped 1; count of bases not matched to a gene: 4. CDR3 residues: CASSQAGTGNTEAFF. The CDR3 DNA is TGTGCCAGCAGCCAGGCCGGGACAGGGAACACTGAAGCTTTCTTT.

This clonotype was recorded many times. This chain uses TRBV6-1 with TRBJ2-5; 10 nucleotides agree with TRBD1. The germline gives CDR1 MNHNS, CDR2 SASEGT. Germline trimming cut 5 bases from V and 3 bases from J; bases unmatched to any gene: 6. This CDR3 region has 15 residues. The DNA for the CDR3 is TGTGCCAGCAGTAATCCGGACAGGGGGAAAGAGACCCAGTACTTC. This encodes CASSNPDRGKETQYF.

There are many counts of this clonotype. The genes are TRBV11-2 and TRBJ1-3; D not certain. Germline values: CDR1 SGHAT, CDR2 FQNNGV. The length of the CDR3 is 16 residues. Trimming removed 5 bases from V and 0 bases from J, with 14 bases in between. The CDR3 nucleotides read TGTGCCAGCAGCGGGTCGATAGGCGTCTCTGGAAACACCATATATTTT. Residues: CASSGSIGVSGNTIYF.

This clonotype was observed many times. The chain employs TRBV24-1 and TRBJ2-1; the D gene could be TRBD1 or TRBD2 (5 bases each). Germline V gene lookup returns CDR1 KGHDR and CDR2 SFDVKD. V was trimmed by 3 bases and J by 7 bases, leaving 15 bases between them. The CDR3 is made up of 15 amino acids. The CDR3 DNA is TGTGCCACCAGTGATCGCCGTCGGGGCCGGAATGAGCAGTTCTTC. It encodes CATSDRRRGRNEQFF.

On this clonotype: This clone may be a read error of a much larger clone one base away. This sequence joins TRBV25-1 and TRBJ2-1; 8 bases match TRBD2. Germline-derived CDR1 and CDR2 are MGHDK and SYGVNS. The CDR3 is made up of 16 amino acids. In DNA, the CDR3 is TGTGCCAGCAGCGAATGGGGAGCGGGAGTAGACAATGAGCAGTTCTTC. Protein sequence: CASSEWGAGVDNEQFF. The full variable domain, in which reference TRBV25-1 and TRBJ2-1 provide the parts outside the CDR3, is EADIYQTPRYLVIGTGKKITLECSQTMGHDKMYWYQQDPGMELHLIHYSYGVNSTEKGDLSSESTVSRIRTEHFPLTLESARPSHTSQYLCASSEWGAGVDNEQFFGPGTRLTVL.

This clonotype was observed many times. This sequence joins TRBV3-1 and TRBJ2-7, with a tentative D call TRBD2 (6 bases). Per the germline V gene, CDR1 is LGHDT and CDR2 is YNNKEL (reference sequence). The CDR3 totals 16 residues. The V end was cut by 1 base, the J end by 1 base, with 14 bases between. The CDR3: CASSQVSLASSYEQYF. CDR3 bases: TGTGCCAGCAGCCAAGTTTCTCTAGCGTCGTCCTACGAGCAGTACTTC.

This clonotype was counted ten times or more. This chain joins TRBV2 and TRBJ2-1; possibly TRBD1 for D (6 bases). CDR3 length: 13 amino acids. Germline values: CDR1 SNHLY, CDR2 FYNNEI. The V end lost 6 bases, the J end lost 4 bases, and 10 bases lay between the germline ends. CDR3 DNA: TGTGCCAGCAGCGGGACACAATACAATGAGCAGTTCTTC. The encoded protein is CASSGTQYNEQFF.

In its sample, this clonotype was seen a few times. A read error is possible here, since a much larger clone lies one base away. CDR3 residues: CASSTGTANTGELFF. DNA for the CDR3: TGTGCCAGCAGTACCGGGACAGCGAACACCGGGGAGCTGTTTTTT. The chain is built from TRBV9 and TRBJ2-2, with TRBD1 matching 7 bases. With 5 bases clipped from V and 0 bases from J, the junction kept 4 bases outside the gene matches. CDR3 length: 15 amino acids. Germline assignment: CDR1 SGDLS and CDR2 YYNGEE.

This clonotype was picked up many times. The germline gene is not matched at one end of the junction; a read error may be the cause. CDR3 sequence: CASSLALGETQYF. The DNA of the CDR3 is TGTGCCAGCAGTCTAGCGTTAGGAGAGACCCAGTACTTC. The rearrangement joins TRBV12-3 or TRBV12-4 to TRBJ2-5, with D maybe TRBD2 (6 bases). The CDR3 totals 13 residues.

To note about this clonotype: This could be a read error, since a much larger clone is one nucleotide away. Lacking the conserved final phenylalanine or tryptophan, this CDR3 likely reflects a read error. CDR3 nucleotides: TGTGCCAGCAGCCAATACCGGGGTCAGCCCCAGCATCTT. It yields the protein CASSQYRGQPQHL. The rearrangement joins TRBV11-2 to TRBJ1-5; no firm D call. CDR1 SGHAT and CDR2 FQNNGV come from the germline V gene. Trimming took 5 bases from V and 6 from J, leaving 11 bases between them. This CDR3 has 13 residues.

The rearrangement links TRBV19 to TRBJ1-5; 9 bases agree with TRBD1. With 10 bases clipped from V and 5 bases from J, the junction kept 6 bases outside the gene matches. The CDR3 is made up of 13 amino acids. Germline values: CDR1 LNHDA, CDR2 SQIVND (reference sequence). The CDR3 sequence: CATKGQGYQPQHF. The CDR3 region has the DNA TGTGCCACCAAGGGACAGGGTTATCAGCCCCAGCATTTT.

This clonotype was seen only a few times. The chain joins TRBV28 to TRBJ2-1, with no clear D. This CDR3 is built from 12 residues. Germline V gene lookup returns CDR1 MDHEN and CDR2 SYDVKM. V lost 7 bases and J 10 bases, leaving 14 bases between the germline ends. CDR3 amino acids: CASNFRFREQFF. The CDR3 DNA is TGTGCCAGCAACTTTAGGTTCCGGGAGCAGTTCTTC.

In its sample, this clonotype was seen a few times. The chain couples TRBV9 to TRBJ2-7, with D perhaps given as TRBD1 or TRBD2 (6 bases each). With 4 bases removed from V and 12 bases from J, the gap between germline ends came to 23 bases. CDR1 is SGDLS and CDR2 is YYNGEE in the germline V gene. This CDR3 is 14 amino acids long. For the CDR3, the DNA is TGTGCCAGCAGCCTTATAGAGGAGGGGGAGGACAGGTACTTC. This encodes CASSLIEEGEDRYF.

Many counts were recorded for this clonotype. The chain has TRBV20-1 and TRBJ2-3; TRBD2 aligns across 8 bases. The CDR3 loop spans 13 amino acids. Germline assignment: CDR1 DFQATT and CDR2 SNEGSKA (reference sequence). J lost 5 bases, V lost 5 bases, and 6 bases had no gene match. CDR3 DNA: TGCAGTGCTCACAGCGGGAGTAGAGATACGCAGTATTTT. Protein: CSAHSGSRDTQYF.

This clonotype was observed many times. The chain combines TRBV28 with TRBJ1-1; 8 bases fit TRBD1. Germline V gene lookup returns CDR1 MDHEN and CDR2 SYDVKM. The V segment lost 7 bases and the J segment 1 base; nucleotides outside the gene matches: 5. The CDR3 is made up of 14 amino acids. CDR3 sequence reads: CASKHGQGNTEAFF. DNA for the CDR3: TGTGCCAGCAAGCACGGACAGGGGAACACTGAAGCTTTCTTT.

With regard to this clonotype: Being one base from a much bigger clone, this may be a read error. The chain employs TRBV6-1 and TRBJ1-2; 9 nucleotides match TRBD1. Germline V gene data show CDR1 as MNHNS and CDR2 as SASEGT. The CDR3 sequence is 14 residues long. DNA of the CDR3: TGTGCCAGCAGTGAGCGGACAGGGGAGTATGGCCACACCTTC. Its translation is CASSERTGEYGHTF.

This clonotype came up many times. Its ends do not fully match the called genes, so a read error is possible. The rearrangement joins TRBV5-1 to TRBJ1-1; D is ambiguous. The CDR3 is 12 amino acids. The germline CDR1 and CDR2 sequences are SGHRS and YFSETQ. DNA for the CDR3: TGTGCCAGCAGCTTGGTACGGGAGGAAGCTTTCTTT. It specifies CASSLVREEAFF.

In this sample, this clonotype turned up a few times. J is TRBJ1-2 and V is TRBV6-5; maybe TRBD1 (5 bases). The V gene's germline CDR1 is MNHEY and CDR2 SVGAGI. The ends were cut back, 4 bases at V and 9 bases at J, with 15 bases in the middle. The CDR3 runs to 13 residues. The CDR3 region has the DNA TGTGCCAGCAGTTTTTTTTCTTCGGACAGCTACACCTTC. Its translation: CASSFFSSDSYTF.